The entry that follows covers one TCR beta chain sequence. Each CDR3 protein is one row after TCRdb ran MiXCR on the 5' RACE reads. This table has just under 550,000 distinct CDR3 sequences, roughly 15% appearing once. With 7 bases clipped from V and 0 bases from J, the junction kept 6 bases outside the gene matches. This CDR3 spans 16 amino acids. Germline V gene sequence: CDR1 WNHNN, CDR2 SYGVQD (reference sequence). These data originate in a study of identical twins. Separately, the same data were catalogued under a study of yellow fever vaccine responses in identical twins.

This sequence joins TRBV10-1 and TRBJ2-3; TRBD1 matches 11 bases. The sequence derives from a woman aged 18-29 years in good health. The sequenced sample consisted of CD4+ T cells sorted from blood. The CDR3 nucleotides read TGCGCCAGCAATACCGGGACAGGGGGTAGCACAGATACGCAGTATTTT. This encodes CASNTGTGGSTDTQYF.